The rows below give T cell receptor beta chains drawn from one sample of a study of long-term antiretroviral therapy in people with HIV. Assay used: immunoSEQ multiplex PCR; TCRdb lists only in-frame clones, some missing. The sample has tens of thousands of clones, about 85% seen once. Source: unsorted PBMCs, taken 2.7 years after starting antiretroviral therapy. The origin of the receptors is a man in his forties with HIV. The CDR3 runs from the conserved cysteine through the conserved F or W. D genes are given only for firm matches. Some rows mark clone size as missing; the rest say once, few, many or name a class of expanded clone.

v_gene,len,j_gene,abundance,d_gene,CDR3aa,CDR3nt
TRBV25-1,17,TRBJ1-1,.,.,CASSAEPTQGLGTEAFF,TGTGCCAGCAGTGCGGAACCGACTCAGGGCTTGGGCACTGAAGCTTTCTTT
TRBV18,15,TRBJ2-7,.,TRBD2,CASSPRGGALYEQYF,TGTGCCAGCTCACCGCGGGGGGGCGCTTTATACGAGCAGTACTTC
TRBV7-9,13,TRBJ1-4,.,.,CASSLLDSEKLFF,TGTGCCAGCAGCTTACTCGACAGTGAAAAACTGTTTTTT
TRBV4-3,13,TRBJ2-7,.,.,CASSQGRLYEQYF,TGCGCCAGCAGCCAAGGACGTCTCTACGAGCAGTACTTC
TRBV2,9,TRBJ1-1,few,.,CASSASAFF,TGTGCCAGCAGTGCGTCAGCTTTCTTT
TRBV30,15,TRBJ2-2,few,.,CAWSVSRFNTGELFF,TGTGCCTGGAGTGTATCCAGGTTTAACACCGGGGAGCTGTTTTTT
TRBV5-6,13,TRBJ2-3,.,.,CASSLPVSDTQYF,TGTGCCAGCAGCTTGCCGGTGTCGGATACGCAGTATTTT
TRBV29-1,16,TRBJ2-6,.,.,CSAEGDHSSGANVLTF,TGCAGCGCCGAAGGTGACCATAGCTCTGGGGCCAACGTCCTGACTTTC
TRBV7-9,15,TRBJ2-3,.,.,CASSFLDTNTDTQYF,TGTGCCAGCAGCTTTTTAGATACAAACACAGATACGCAGTATTTT
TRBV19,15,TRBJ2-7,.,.,CASSTDGGPNYEQYF,TGTGCCAGTAGTACCGACGGGGGGCCAAACTACGAGCAGTACTTC
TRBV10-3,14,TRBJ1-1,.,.,CAIQTGRMNTEAFF,TGTGCCATTCAAACCGGACGGATGAACACTGAAGCTTTCTTT
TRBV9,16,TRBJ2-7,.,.,CASSVEGVSYFGEQYF,TGTGCCAGCAGCGTAGAAGGGGTTAGCTACTTCGGCGAGCAGTACTTC
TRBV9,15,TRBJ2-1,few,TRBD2,CASSPGTSGYNEQFF,TGTGCCAGCAGCCCCGGGACTAGCGGCTACAATGAGCAGTTCTTC
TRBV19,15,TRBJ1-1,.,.,CASSIDRTMNTEAFF,TGTGCCAGTAGTATTGACAGGACCATGAACACTGAAGCTTTCTTT
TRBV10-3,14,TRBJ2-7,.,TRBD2,CAISTSGTSYEQYF,TGTGCCATCAGCACTAGCGGGACATCCTACGAGCAGTACTTC
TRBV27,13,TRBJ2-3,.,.,CASKGGSTDTQYF,TGTGCCAGCAAAGGCGGGAGCACAGATACGCAGTATTTT
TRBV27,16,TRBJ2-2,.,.,CASSLSPSRRMGELFF,TGTGCCAGCAGTTTATCGCCCAGCCGCCGGATGGGGGAGCTGTTTTTT
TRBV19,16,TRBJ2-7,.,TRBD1,CASSPNRGLFTYEQYF,TGTGCCAGTAGTCCAAACAGGGGGCTTTTTACCTACGAGCAGTACTTC
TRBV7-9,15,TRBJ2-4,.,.,CASSSLGGAKNIQYF,TGTGCCAGCAGTTCGCTTGGTGGAGCCAAAAACATTCAGTACTTC
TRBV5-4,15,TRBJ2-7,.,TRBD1,CASSLEAGGGYEQYF,TGTGCCAGCAGCTTGGAGGCAGGGGGCGGTTACGAGCAGTACTTC
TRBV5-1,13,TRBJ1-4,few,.,CASSFTGLEKLFF,TGCGCCAGCAGCTTCACAGGGCTTGAAAAACTGTTTTTT
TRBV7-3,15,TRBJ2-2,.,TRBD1,CASSPRQGSTGELFF,TGTGCCAGCAGCCCCCGACAGGGTTCCACCGGGGAGCTGTTTTTT
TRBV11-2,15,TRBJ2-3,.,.,CASSQRGASTDTQYF,TGTGCCAGCAGCCAACGGGGGGCTAGCACAGATACGCAGTATTTT
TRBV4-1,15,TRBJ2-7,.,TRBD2,CASSQVSSGRDEQYF,TGCGCCAGCAGCCAAGTATCTAGCGGGAGGGACGAGCAGTACTTC
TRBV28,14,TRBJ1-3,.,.,CASSFRGFGNTIYF,TGTGCCAGCAGCTTCAGGGGTTTTGGAAACACCATATATTTT
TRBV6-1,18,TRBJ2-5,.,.,CASSEAPYNGVPQETQYF,TGTGCCAGCAGTGAAGCCCCTTATAATGGGGTTCCCCAAGAGACCCAGTACTTC
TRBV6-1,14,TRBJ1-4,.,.,CASRWTATNEKLFF,TGTGCCAGCAGATGGACAGCAACTAATGAAAAACTGTTTTTT
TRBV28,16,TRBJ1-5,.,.,CASSIQRGSSNQPQHF,TGTGCCAGCAGTATACAAAGGGGTTCTAGCAATCAGCCCCAGCATTTT
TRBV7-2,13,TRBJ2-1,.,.,CASSPSLVTEQFF,TGTGCCAGCAGCCCCTCACTGGTTACTGAGCAGTTCTTC
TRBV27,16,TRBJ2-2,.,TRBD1,CASSFQGDRETGELFF,TGTGCCAGCAGTTTCCAGGGGGACAGGGAAACCGGGGAGCTGTTTTTT
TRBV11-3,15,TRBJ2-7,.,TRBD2,CASSLGLTSIDEQYF,TGTGCCAGCAGCTTAGGGTTGACTAGCATCGACGAGCAGTACTTC
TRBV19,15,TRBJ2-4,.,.,CASSIQVVRENIQYF,TGTGCCAGTAGTATACAGGTCGTTCGAGAAAACATTCAGTACTTC
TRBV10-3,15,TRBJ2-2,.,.,CAISSPLRNTGELFF,TGTGCCATCAGCTCCCCTCTTCGCAACACCGGGGAGCTGTTTTTT
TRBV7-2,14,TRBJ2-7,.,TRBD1,CASSRQGGAYEQYF,TGTGCCAGCAGCAGACAGGGGGGGGCCTACGAGCAGTACTTC
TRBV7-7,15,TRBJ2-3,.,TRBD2,CASSLGTSNTDTQYF,TGTGCTAGCAGCCTCGGGACTAGCAACACAGATACGCAGTATTTT
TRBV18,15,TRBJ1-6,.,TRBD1,CASSGGTVHSSPLHF,TGTGCCAGCTCCGGTGGGACAGTTCACTCTTCACCCCTCCACTTT
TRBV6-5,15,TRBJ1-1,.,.,CASSRSQGRATEAFF,TGTGCCAGCAGTCGTAGTCAGGGGAGAGCCACTGAAGCTTTCTTT
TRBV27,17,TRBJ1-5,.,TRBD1,CASSSATGAGSNQPQHF,TGTGCCAGCAGTTCGGCGACAGGGGCGGGAAGCAATCAGCCCCAGCATTTT
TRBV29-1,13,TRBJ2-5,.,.,CSCSPLVVETQYF,TGCAGCTGCTCCCCCCTGGTCGTTGAGACCCAGTACTTC
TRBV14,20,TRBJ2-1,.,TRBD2,CASSQVSGGLAGGGDNEQFF,TGTGCCAGCAGCCAAGTATCGGGAGGACTAGCGGGGGGGGGAGACAATGAGCAGTTCTTC
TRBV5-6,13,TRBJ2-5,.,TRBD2,CASSFGRGETQYF,TGTGCCAGCAGCTTTGGGAGGGGAGAGACCCAGTACTTC
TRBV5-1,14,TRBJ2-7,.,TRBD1,CASGVGTGNYEQYF,TGCGCCAGCGGGGTTGGGACAGGGAACTACGAGCAGTACTTC
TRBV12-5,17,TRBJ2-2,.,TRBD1,CASGWKQGANFYGELFF,TGTGCTAGTGGTTGGAAACAGGGGGCGAATTTTTACGGGGAGCTGTTTTTT
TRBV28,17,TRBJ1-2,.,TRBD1,CASRHSLGGGDDYGYTF,TGTGCCAGCAGACATTCCCTGGGAGGGGGCGATGACTATGGCTACACCTTC
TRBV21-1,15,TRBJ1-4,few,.,CASSRGASTNEKLFF,TGTGCCAGCAGCAGGGGAGCATCAACTAATGAAAAACTGTTTTTT
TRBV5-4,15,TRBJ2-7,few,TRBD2,CASSNSGRARYEQYF,TGTGCCAGCAGCAATAGCGGGAGGGCCCGCTACGAGCAGTACTTC
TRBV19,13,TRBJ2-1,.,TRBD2,CASSGLAARGEFF,TGTGCCAGTAGCGGACTAGCGGCCAGAGGAGAGTTCTTC
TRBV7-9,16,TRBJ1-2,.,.,CASSLSRRGPFYGYTF,TGTGCCAGCAGCTTATCGAGGAGGGGCCCCTTCTATGGCTACACCTTC
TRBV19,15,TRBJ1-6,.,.,CASSTTETGNSPLHF,TGTGCCAGTAGTACGACCGAGACCGGTAATTCACCCCTCCACTTT